The clone carrying this TCR beta chain was recorded at least ten times. Its antigen is still unknown. This entry comes from a study of early T cells in non-severe SARS-CoV-2 infection. Turning to the study itself: Sequenced material consisted of bulk RNA (from unsorted whole blood), and chains were unpaired.

Germline values: CDR1 DFQATT, CDR2 SNEGSKA (reference sequence). This CDR3 contains 17 residues. Germline trimming cut 0 bases from V and 4 bases from J; bases unmatched to any gene: 10. TCRdb re-called the 5' RACE reads through MiXCR, storing one row per CDR3 protein. The table records approximately 32,000 distinct CDR3 sequences, 6% to 7% of them present only once. Study-wide results and limits: VDJdb-based annotation leaned toward anti-spike CD8 responses and missed private and CD4 specificities.

Sequences were obtained from whole blood. This chain links TRBV20-1 with TRBJ2-7; 12 bases align to TRBD2. This clonotype was sampled from an adult who was a healthcare worker with PCR-confirmed SARS-CoV-2 infection or an uninfected control (not recorded which). CDR3 sequence reads: CSARDLELAGGRYEQYF. Written as DNA, the CDR3 is TGCAGTGCTAGAGATCTTGAACTAGCGGGGGGCCGATACGAGCAGTACTTC.